This TCR beta chain was identified in a study of control samples from healthy donors and cancer patients. This clone was seen only a few times. The CDR3 length is 15 residues. Trimming stripped 3 bases from V and 3 bases from J, with 12 bases between. The germline V gene has CDR1 MGHRA and CDR2 YSYEKL. The protocol was immunoSEQ multiplex PCR, while the TCRdb copy is restricted to in-frame clones and leaves out a portion. The repertoire includes about 63,000 clones, about 87% of them detected once, and about 12% sits in the top ten. The rearrangement joins TRBV4-1 to TRBJ1-5; maybe TRBD1 (6 bases). The origin of this receptor is a woman aged 55-75 years with lung cancer. Sequencing was performed on PBMCs. CDR3 sequence: CASSQPDRHNQPQHF. The CDR3 DNA is TGCGCCAGCAGCCAGCCGGACAGACACAATCAGCCCCAGCATTTT.